Listed below are T cell receptor beta chains from one sample, sequenced in a study of PD-1 blockade in classical Hodgkin lymphoma. Generated by immunoSEQ multiplex PCR, the TCRdb table keeps only in-frame clones and is missing some. The table has about 24,000 clones, 84% seen once; the top ten hold around 1.8%. The starting material was CD4+ T cells from blood, obtained at baseline. The receptor source for this set is a human donor with classical Hodgkin lymphoma. Both conserved end residues are part of each CDR3. Fields, in order: clone size, V gene, D gene, J gene, CDR3 DNA, CDR3 protein. D genes are given only for firm matches. Size tells how often a clone was seen (once, few, many) or the class of an expanded clone, and some rows leave it out.

size: .
V: TRBV4-1
D: .
J: TRBJ1-5
DNA: TGCGCCAGCAGCCAAGATCCAGGGTTATCTCAGCCCCAGCATTTT
CDR3: CASSQDPGLSQPQHF

size: few
V: TRBV19
D: TRBD1
J: TRBJ1-4
DNA: TGTGCCAGTAGTCACCTTCCGGGACAGGGAGGTGAAAAACTGTTTTTT
CDR3: CASSHLPGQGGEKLFF

size: .
V: TRBV5-6
D: .
J: TRBJ1-2
DNA: TGTGCCAGCAGCTTTTACAACAGAGAAATATATGGCTACACCTTC
CDR3: CASSFYNREIYGYTF

size: .
V: TRBV4-2
D: TRBD1
J: TRBJ1-2
DNA: TGTGCCAGCAGCCATTTGGACACACAGGGGGCATCCGGCTACACCTTC
CDR3: CASSHLDTQGASGYTF

size: .
V: TRBV11-1
D: .
J: TRBJ2-5
DNA: TGTGCCAGCAGTGGGGCCGTAGAGACCCAGTACTTC
CDR3: CASSGAVETQYF

size: .
V: TRBV7-9
D: TRBD1
J: TRBJ2-7
DNA: TGTGCCAGCAGCCGAGGGACAGCCTCTAACCAGTACTTC
CDR3: CASSRGTASNQYF

size: .
V: TRBV7-2
D: TRBD1
J: TRBJ2-4
DNA: TGTGCCAGCAGCCCCTCGACAGGGTCCAACGGGTACATTCAGTACTTC
CDR3: CASSPSTGSNGYIQYF

size: .
V: TRBV4-2
D: TRBD2
J: TRBJ2-7
DNA: TGTGCCAGCAGCCAAGATGGGTCCAGCGGGATTATCTCCTACGAGCAGTACTTC
CDR3: CASSQDGSSGIISYEQYF

size: .
V: TRBV11-2
D: .
J: TRBJ1-3
DNA: TGTGCCAGCAGCTTAGCGGTAGCTGCGGACACCATATATTTT
CDR3: CASSLAVAADTIYF

size: .
V: TRBV11-3
D: .
J: TRBJ2-5
DNA: TGTGCCAGCAGCTTAGGTCAAGAGACCCAGTACTTC
CDR3: CASSLGQETQYF